This T cell receptor (beta chain) is drawn from a study of blood T cells in healthy people across ages. Overall study findings and caveats: It was not known whether donors were CMV positive (a possible confounder of expanded clonotype changes). The recorded TCR beta diversity per million T cells decreased in a roughly linear manner with age.

Notes on this clonotype: Its target is unknown.

A sample-barcoded 5' primer and a J-beta primer mix were used in a second PCR of about 7 to 12 cycles. Each CDR3 protein gets one entry after TCRdb re-called the 5' RACE reads with MiXCR. Seen here are about 830,000 distinct CDR3 sequences, 62% observed once, and the top ten hold about a quarter. Germline V gene data show CDR1 as LGHNA and CDR2 as YSLEER. CDR3 length equals 14 residues. The specimen was blood. The sequence was obtained from a man in his thirties or forties in good health. The chain links TRBV4-3 to TRBJ2-4, with 8 bases that match TRBD1. The DNA end lines up better with TRBJ2-7; the J call may be wrong. The CDR3 is CASSQTATGDEQYF. The DNA of the CDR3 is TGCGCCAGCAGCCAAACCGCGACAGGGGACGAGCAGTACTTC.